Following are 9 T cell receptor beta chains from one sample sequenced in a study of regulatory T cells in long-lasting Graves disease. Time point: newly diagnosed GD, antithyroid drugs for less than 3 months. Scientists built the TCR library using RNA that was extracted from PBMCs. The TCR beta library used iRepertoire HTBI primers with Arm-PCR amplification of CDR3. From the multiplex PCR reads, TCRdb called clonotypes with MiXCR, one entry per CDR3 protein. The profile shows roughly 380,000 distinct CDR3 sequences, 15% to 18% of them singletons. This specimen consisted of peripheral blood mononuclear cells (PBMCs), obtained at new diagnosis, from a patient treated with antithyroid drugs. These receptors all come from a female donor with Graves disease.

This clonotype was seen a few times. The gene calls are TRBV20-1 and TRBJ2-1; tentatively, D is TRBD2 (6 bases). The CDR3 has 14 amino acids. Germline CDR1 DFQATT, CDR2 SNEGSKA (reference sequence). The germline V and J ends were trimmed by 6 bases and 4 bases, with 16 bases remaining between them. CDR3 sequence reads: CSAHLERAYNEQFF. DNA for the CDR3: TGCAGTGCCCACCTAGAGCGGGCGTACAATGAGCAGTTCTTC.

V is TRBV29-1 and J is TRBJ1-1; 8 bases align to TRBD1. The CDR3 sequence is 13 residues long. In germline, CDR1 is SQVTM, CDR2 ANQGSEA. V was pared by 6 bases and J by 5 bases, with 8 bases of the junction left unmatched. The CDR3 nucleotides are TGCAGCGTACCTGGACAGGGTGGGACTGAAGCTTTCTTT. The encoded protein is CSVPGQGGTEAFF. The full variable domain, in which reference TRBV29-1 and TRBJ1-1 provide the parts outside the CDR3, is SAVISQKPSRDICQRGTSLTIQCQVDSQVTMMFWYRQQPGQSLTLIATANQGSEATYESGFVIDKFPISRPNLTFSTLTVSNMSPEDSSIYLCSVPGQGGTEAFFGQGTRLTVV.

This clonotype has at least ten counts. This chain uses TRBV20-1 with TRBJ2-2; 8 nucleotides match TRBD2. CDR1 DFQATT and CDR2 SNEGSKA come from the germline V gene (reference sequence). This CDR3 has 17 amino acids. Losses at the gene ends were 0 bases for V and 2 bases for J; bases not matched to a gene: 8. CDR3 amino acids: CSARDPSSGRNTGELFF. CDR3 nucleotides: TGCAGTGCTAGAGACCCATCTAGCGGGCGAAACACCGGGGAGCTGTTTTTT.

There are many counts of this clonotype. The chain recombines TRBV7-8 with TRBJ1-1, with no clear D. The CDR3 length is 14 residues. Germline assignment: CDR1 SGHVS and CDR2 FQNEAQ. The germline V and J ends were trimmed by 1 base and 1 base, with 7 bases remaining between them. CDR3 in DNA: TGTGCCAGCAGCTTAGAACGATGGAACACTGAAGCTTTCTTT. Amino acid sequence: CASSLERWNTEAFF.

This clonotype has ten or more counts. This rearrangement joins TRBV7-3 to TRBJ2-5; 9 positions agree with TRBD1. V trimming: 2 bases; J trimming: 1 base; junction bases outside the gene matches: 2. Germline V gene data show CDR1 as SGHTA and CDR2 as FQGTGA. The CDR3 runs 15 residues. The DNA for the CDR3 is TGTGCCAGCAGCTTAGCGGGACAGGGCCAAGAGACCCAGTACTTC. Residues: CASSLAGQGQETQYF.

This clonotype occurred many times. The gene calls are TRBV10-3 and TRBJ1-2; D remains ambiguous. V lost 0 bases, J lost 1 base, and 6 bases lay in between. CDR1 and CDR2 from the germline V gene are ENHRY and SYGVKD. The CDR3 loop spans 14 amino acids. CDR3 amino acids: CAISESRDNYGYTF. The CDR3 coding sequence is TGTGCCATCAGTGAGTCGCGAGATAACTATGGCTACACCTTC.

This clonotype showed up many times. J is TRBJ2-2 and V is TRBV7-2, with 9 bases lining up with TRBD2. V lost 4 bases, J lost 4 bases, and 10 bases stayed unmatched. CDR1 and CDR2 from the germline V gene are SGHTA and FQGNSA. CDR3 size: 17 residues. CDR3 protein: CASSYRLSSGSTGELFF. The CDR3 nucleotides read TGTGCCAGCAGCTATAGACTGAGTAGCGGGAGCACCGGGGAGCTGTTTTTT.

This clonotype has a count of ten or more. The V call is TRBV27, the J call TRBJ2-7; 8 bases line up with TRBD1. Germline V gene data show CDR1 as MNHEY and CDR2 as SMNVEV (reference sequence). CDR3 length equals 14 residues. The J segment lost 3 bases and the V segment lost 5 bases, leaving 6 bases of the junction unmatched. This CDR3 is CASSNSGTGYEQYF. The CDR3 nucleotides read TGTGCCAGCAGTAATAGTGGGACAGGCTACGAGCAGTACTTC.

At least ten counts were recorded for this clonotype. This rearrangement joins TRBV4-1 to TRBJ1-1; 8 bases match TRBD1. The trim removed 4 bases at V and 5 bases at J, leaving 12 bases unmatched. The CDR3 has 16 residues. CDR1 is MGHRA and CDR2 is YSYEKL in the germline V gene. The CDR3 DNA is TGCGCCAGCAGCCCGGCTTCGACAGGGGTATCGACTGAAGCTTTCTTT. Translating gives CASSPASTGVSTEAFF.